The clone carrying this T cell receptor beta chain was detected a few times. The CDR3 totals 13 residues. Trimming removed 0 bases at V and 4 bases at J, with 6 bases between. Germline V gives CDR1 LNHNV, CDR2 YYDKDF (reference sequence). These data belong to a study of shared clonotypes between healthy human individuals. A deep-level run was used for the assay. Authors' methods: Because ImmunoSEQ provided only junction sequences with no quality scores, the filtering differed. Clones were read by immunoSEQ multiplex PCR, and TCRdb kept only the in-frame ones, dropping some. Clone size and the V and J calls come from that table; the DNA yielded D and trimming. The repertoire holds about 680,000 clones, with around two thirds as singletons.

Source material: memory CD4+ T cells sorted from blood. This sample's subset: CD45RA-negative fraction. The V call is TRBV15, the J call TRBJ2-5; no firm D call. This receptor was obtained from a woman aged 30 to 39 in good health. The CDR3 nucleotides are TGTGCCACCAGCAGAGATGAGAGAGAGACCCAGTACTTC. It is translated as CATSRDERETQYF.